These T cell receptor beta chains were read from a single sample in a study of blood T cell repertoires in COVID-19. Sequencing used immunoSEQ multiplex PCR; TCRdb keeps in-frame clones, though not all of them. The sample comprises 150,000 to 200,000 clones, 80% to 90% of which are singletons, and approximately 14% rests with the top ten. Source material: PBMCs or T cells enriched from blood (not recorded which). The receptors were sampled from a man in his fifties or sixties who had recovered from COVID-19. Both conserved end residues are part of each CDR3. The D gene is left open where the match is weak. Some rows mark clone size as missing; the rest say once, few, many or name a class of expanded clone.

v_gene,d_gene,j_gene,len,abundance,CDR3aa,CDR3nt
TRBV5-1,TRBD1,TRBJ1-2,15,few,CASSLQGTSDYGYTF,TGCGCCAGCAGCTTACAGGGGACCTCTGACTATGGCTACACCTTC
TRBV30,-,TRBJ1-1,13,-,CAWSKYRNTEAFF,TGTGCCTGGAGTAAGTACAGGAACACTGAAGCTTTCTTT
TRBV12-3/TRBV12-4,TRBD2,TRBJ2-1,12,-,CASRKRDAEQFF,TGTGCCAGCAGAAAGCGGGACGCGGAGCAGTTCTTC
TRBV7-6,TRBD1,TRBJ2-7,15,-,CASSLDLGQAYEQYF,TGTGCCAGCAGCTTAGATTTGGGACAGGCCTACGAGCAGTACTTC
TRBV10-1,-,TRBJ2-1,15,-,CASSVFRGSYNEQFF,TGCGCCAGCAGTGTCTTCCGGGGTTCCTACAATGAGCAGTTCTTC
TRBV6-5,TRBD1,TRBJ1-1,14,-,CASRDRQGIAEAFF,TGTGCCAGCAGAGACCGACAGGGTATCGCTGAAGCTTTCTTT
TRBV9,-,TRBJ1-1,15,-,CASSVVIGEFTEAFF,TGTGCCAGCAGCGTAGTAATAGGGGAATTCACTGAAGCTTTCTTT
TRBV5-1,-,TRBJ2-1,15,-,CASNPEGGAYNEQFF,TGCGCCAGCAACCCGGAGGGGGGGGCTTACAATGAGCAGTTCTTC
TRBV13,-,TRBJ2-1,12,-,CASSLAGNEQFF,TGTGCCAGCAGCCTCGCGGGGAATGAGCAGTTCTTC
TRBV29-1,TRBD1,TRBJ2-1,12,-,CSADRDVDRQFF,TGCAGCGCAGACAGGGACGTGGATAGGCAGTTCTTC
TRBV5-6,TRBD1,TRBJ1-2,14,-,CASSRQGQNYGYTF,TGTGCCAGCAGTCGACAGGGGCAGAACTATGGCTACACCTTC